A single sample gave rise to the 24 T cell receptor beta chains below, sequenced in a study of post-analysis software for immune sequencing data. Unique molecular identifiers were present in the TCR beta cDNA libraries. MiXCR, run by TCRdb on the PCR reads, gives a single entry per CDR3 protein. The repertoire holds under 900,000 distinct CDR3 sequences, with around 53% as singletons. These receptors' targets are unknown. Findings and limits, study-wide: There were several TRBV segments more frequent in patients than controls, and TRBV5-6, TRBV5-1 and TRBV20-1 were among them.

Source material: blood. Receptors were obtained from a girl aged 10-17 years with multiple sclerosis.

The rearrangement links TRBV20-1 to TRBJ2-4; D is unclear. V was pared by 5 bases and J by 0 bases, with 14 bases between. The CDR3 sequence is 15 residues long. The germline gives CDR1 DFQATT, CDR2 SNEGSKA (reference sequence). The CDR3 nucleotides read TGCAGTGCTCCGACCTCCTTCTTAGCCAAAAACATTCAGTACTTC. Its translation: CSAPTSFLAKNIQYF.

This clonotype is a singleton in its sample. This chain connects TRBV20-1 to TRBJ2-5; the D gene is possibly TRBD2 (6 bases). Between the trimmed V and J ends, which lost 5 bases and 5 bases, there was a span of 21 bases. The CDR3 loop spans 15 amino acids. Germline V gives CDR1 DFQATT, CDR2 SNEGSKA (reference sequence). The CDR3 loop is CSAEGGTGAGETQYF. CDR3 DNA sequence: TGCAGTGCTGAGGGCGGGACTGGGGCCGGGGAGACCCAGTACTTC.

Of note for this clonotype: One end of the junction fails to match germline, which may point to a read error. This rearrangement joins TRBV14 to TRBJ2-7; 12 bases are a match to TRBD2. Germline lookup yields CDR1 SGHDN and CDR2 FVKESK. The CDR3 extends over 18 amino acids. The CDR3 coding sequence is TGTGCCGGCAGCCAGACAAATCCAAGGACTAGCGGGGTCTACGAGCAGTACTTC. Residues: CAGSQTNPRTSGVYEQYF.

The chain combines TRBV11-2 with TRBJ1-3; no definite D call. Trimming removed 5 bases at V and 7 bases at J, with 12 bases between. The V gene's germline CDR1 is SGHAT and CDR2 FQNNGV. The CDR3 sequence is 13 residues long. Written as DNA, the CDR3 is TGTGCCAGCAGCAACCAGGCGGCTAACACCATATATTTT. It encodes CASSNQAANTIYF.

V usage is TRBV10-3 and J usage is TRBJ2-7, with a tentative D call TRBD2 (5 bases). Germline assignment: CDR1 ENHRY and CDR2 SYGVKD. Trimming left V 4 bases short and J 0 bases short, with 13 bases between. CDR3 length: 15 residues. CDR3 sequence: CAISAAGPSSYEQYF. CDR3 coding DNA: TGTGCCATCAGTGCGGCGGGTCCCAGCTCCTACGAGCAGTACTTC.

This sequence joins TRBV12-5 and TRBJ1-5, with D hard to call. Trimming pared 1 base from V and 2 bases from J, leaving 9 bases between. The length of the CDR3 is 15 residues. Looked up from germline, CDR1 is LGHNT and CDR2 is FRNRAP. DNA of the CDR3: TGTGCTAGTGGTTTGGCACGCCTGGGCAATCAGCCCCAGCATTTT. This encodes CASGLARLGNQPQHF.

The genes are TRBV29-1 and TRBJ2-5; TRBD2 matches 9 bases. The end of the DNA is better explained by TRBJ2-7, so the J call may be wrong. The CDR3 runs to 13 residues. The germline V gene has CDR1 SQVTM and CDR2 ANQGSEA. Here the CDR3 DNA reads TGCAGCGCAGGACTAGCGTTAGATAACGAGCAGTACTTC. This translates into CSAGLALDNEQYF.

The V and J genes are TRBV12-3 or TRBV12-4 and TRBJ2-4, with 8 bases lining up with TRBD1. The better agreement between TRBJ2-5 and the DNA end casts doubt on the J call. The CDR3 extends over 14 amino acids. Here the CDR3 DNA reads TGTGCCAGCAGTCCGGGGACAGGTCTGGGGACCCAGTACTTC. Residues: CASSPGTGLGTQYF.

Only a few counts were recorded for this clonotype. The V and J genes are TRBV10-3 and TRBJ2-5; D unclear. Germline loops: CDR1 ENHRY, CDR2 SYGVKD. The CDR3 is 13 amino acids. V dropped 8 bases and J dropped 4 bases, with 14 bases sitting between them. In DNA form, the CDR3 reads TGTGCCATCGGCTCTGCAGATATAGAGACCCAGTACTTC. Its translation: CAIGSADIETQYF.

The CDR3 loop reads CASSQAGSAGAPYNEQFF. Written as DNA, the CDR3 is TGCGCCAGCAGCCAAGCTGGGTCAGCGGGAGCCCCCTACAATGAGCAGTTCTTC. The chain joins TRBV4-1 to TRBJ2-1, with TRBD2 matching over 8 bases. The CDR3 has 18 amino acids. Germline values: CDR1 MGHRA, CDR2 YSYEKL. V shed 1 base, J shed 2 bases, and the junction held 10 bases outside the gene matches.

Only a few counts were recorded for this clonotype. This sequence joins TRBV10-1 and TRBJ1-2, with 7 bases aligning to TRBD1. Germline V gene sequence: CDR1 WNHNN, CDR2 SYGVQD (reference sequence). The CDR3 runs to 15 residues. V lost 0 bases, J lost 6 bases, and 7 bases stayed unmatched. CDR3 loop: CASSESRGRENGYTF. The CDR3 bases are TGCGCCAGCAGTGAGTCTAGGGGGCGCGAAAATGGCTACACCTTC.

This clonotype was detected a few times. The chain links TRBV6-2 or TRBV6-3 to TRBJ1-5, with D hard to call. Germline CDR1 reads MNHEY; CDR2 reads SVGEGT. Trimming took 5 bases from V and 2 from J, leaving 10 bases between them. The CDR3 is 14 residues long. The CDR3 region has the DNA TGTGCCAGCAGTAACACCTTGGGCAATCAGCCCCAGCATTTT. This codes for CASSNTLGNQPQHF.

This clonotype came up a few times. The chain has TRBV20-1 and TRBJ2-1, with TRBD2 matching over 10 bases. CDR1 DFQATT and CDR2 SNEGSKA come from the germline V gene (reference sequence). The CDR3 is made up of 15 amino acids. Losses at the gene ends were 3 bases for V and 4 bases for J; bases not matched to a gene: 6. CDR3 bases: TGCAGTGCTAGGATGCTAGCGGGGGTATACAATGAGCAGTTCTTC. This sequence encodes CSARMLAGVYNEQFF.

DNA of the CDR3: TGCAGTGCTACACAAGGGGCGAAGGGGAATGAGCAGTTCTTC. Translated: CSATQGAKGNEQFF. The chain joins TRBV20-1 to TRBJ2-1; possibly TRBD1 for D (5 bases). The CDR3 runs 14 residues. Trimming removed 4 bases from V and 7 bases from J, with 17 bases in between. Germline V CDR1 and CDR2: DFQATT, SNEGSKA (reference sequence).

V gene TRBV14 combines with J gene TRBJ2-1, with D uncertain. The V and J ends lost 4 bases and 5 bases respectively, with 9 bases between them. The CDR3 length is 13 residues. Germline-derived CDR1 and CDR2 are SGHDN and FVKESK. CDR3 in amino acids: CASSRPANNEQFF. In nucleotides, the CDR3 is TGTGCCAGCAGCCGCCCGGCGAACAATGAGCAGTTCTTC.

V is TRBV6-5 and J is TRBJ2-1; D remains unclear. Germline CDR1 is MNHEY and CDR2 is SVGAGI. V shed 0 bases and J shed 4 bases, with 19 bases lying between them. The CDR3 is made up of 18 amino acids. The CDR3 loop reads CASSYSLVSDTRYNEQFF. The CDR3 DNA reads TGTGCCAGCAGTTACTCTCTAGTGAGTGACACGCGGTACAATGAGCAGTTCTTC.

The chain is built from TRBV18 and TRBJ2-6; 9 bases are shared with TRBD1. The J segment lost 0 bases and the V segment lost 6 bases, leaving 12 bases of the junction unmatched. The CDR3 covers 19 residues. The germline gives CDR1 KGHSH, CDR2 LQKENI. CDR3 DNA: TGTGCCAGCTCTCTACTCGGGACAGGGCCGTTCTCTGGGGCCAACGTCCTGACTTTC. This codes for CASSLLGTGPFSGANVLTF.

This clonotype was found a few times. The chain has TRBV27 and TRBJ2-1, with 13 positions matching TRBD2. CDR3 size: 21 residues. V lost 6 bases, J lost 0 bases, and 17 bases stayed unmatched. CDR1 is MNHEY and CDR2 is SMNVEV in the germline V gene (reference sequence). CDR3 sequence (DNA): TGTGCCAGCAGACGGGACAGGGGGACTAGCGGGACTTATTTCTCCTACAATGAGCAGTTCTTC. It encodes CASRRDRGTSGTYFSYNEQFF.

The chain couples TRBV18 to TRBJ2-5; 7 bases match TRBD1. Germline lookup yields CDR1 KGHSH and CDR2 LQKENI. This CDR3 spans 14 amino acids. With V trimmed by 1 base and J by 3 bases, 2 bases remained unmatched. CDR3 sequence: CASSPRQGEETQYF. The CDR3 DNA follows: TGTGCCAGCTCACCACGGCAGGGGGAAGAGACCCAGTACTTC.

This clonotype came up a few times. The chain employs TRBV29-1 and TRBJ2-7; 9 positions agree with TRBD1. CDR1 is SQVTM and CDR2 is ANQGSEA in the germline V gene. Losses at the gene ends were 3 bases for V and 9 bases for J; bases not matched to a gene: 9. The CDR3 totals 13 residues. CDR3 sequence (DNA): TGCAGCGTTGAGGGACAGGGCGAACGAGGGCAGTACTTC. Translated, it gives CSVEGQGERGQYF.

This chain uses TRBV7-3 with TRBJ2-5, with D unresolved. Gene TRBJ2-7 matches the end of the DNA better, so the J call may be wrong. CDR3 length: 13 amino acids. The germline gives CDR1 SGHTA, CDR2 FQGTGA. CDR3 protein: CASSLTSVNEQYF. CDR3 nucleotide sequence: TGTGCCAGCAGCTTAACGTCGGTCAACGAGCAGTACTTC.

The V and J genes are TRBV6-6 and TRBJ1-1, with D tentatively TRBD1 (6 bases). The V gene's germline CDR1 is MNHNY and CDR2 SVGAGI (reference sequence). The CDR3 contains 14 residues. The germline V and J ends were trimmed by 1 base and 7 bases, with 13 bases remaining between them. The CDR3 bases are TGTGCCAGCAGTTACTTCGGGGGGCGAATTGAAGCTTTCTTT. This codes for CASSYFGGRIEAFF.

The chain combines TRBV4-1 with TRBJ2-1; D possibly corresponds to TRBD2 (6 bases). Germline loops: CDR1 MGHRA, CDR2 YSYEKL. Trimming took off 3 bases at V and 1 base at J, with 10 bases between the two ends. The CDR3 consists of 15 residues. The CDR3 sequence is CASSQEGRSYNEQFF. DNA of the CDR3: TGCGCCAGCAGCCAGGAGGGCCGGTCCTACAATGAGCAGTTCTTC.

The rearrangement links TRBV15 to TRBJ2-1; D remains ambiguous. This CDR3 contains 16 residues. Trimming took off 0 bases at V and 0 bases at J, with 9 bases between the two ends. CDR1 is LNHNV and CDR2 is YYDKDF in the germline V gene (reference sequence). CDR3: CATSRDRESSYNEQFF. In DNA, the CDR3 is TGTGCCACCAGCAGAGATCGAGAGAGCTCCTACAATGAGCAGTTCTTC. Supplemented by reference TRBV15 and TRBJ2-1, the full variable domain reads DAMVIQNPRYQVTQFGKPVTLSCSQTLNHNVMYWYQQKSSQAPKLLFHYYDKDFNNEADTPDNFQSRRPNTSFCFLDIRSPGLGDTAMYLCATSRDRESSYNEQFFGPGTRLTVL.